Below are 5 T cell receptor beta chains sequenced from a single sample in a study of CD8 T cells in Susac syndrome. When the RNA was reverse transcribed, random hexamers were used with an input of roughly 0.45 to 1 ug. TCRdb ran MiXCR on the immunoSEQ multiplex PCR reads and lists one entry per CDR3 protein. The table has tens of thousands of distinct CDR3 sequences, roughly 94% seen once. What was sequenced was CD8+ T cells from PBMCs. The receptors were sampled from a human donor with Susac syndrome.

This chain connects TRBV29-1 to TRBJ2-7, with 9 bases aligning to TRBD1. Germline loops: CDR1 SQVTM, CDR2 ANQGSEA. Losses at the gene ends were 4 bases for V and 2 bases for J; bases not matched to a gene: 3. This CDR3 has 13 amino acids. CDR3 region: CSVVRTGAYEQYF. Written as DNA, the CDR3 is TGCAGCGTTGTGAGGACAGGGGCCTACGAGCAGTACTTC.

The V gene is TRBV7-3, the J gene TRBJ2-5; TRBD2 matches at 13 bases. V lost 4 bases to trimming and J lost 1 base; unmatched junction nucleotides: 9. In germline, CDR1 is SGHTA, CDR2 FQGTGA. The CDR3 contains 18 residues. CDR3 loop: CASSSGTSGVLAQETQYF. The CDR3 region has the DNA TGTGCCAGCAGCTCAGGGACTAGCGGGGTATTAGCCCAAGAGACCCAGTACTTC.

The chain joins TRBV19 to TRBJ1-5, with a tentative D call TRBD1 (5 bases). This CDR3 has 15 residues. CDR1 and CDR2 (germline): LNHDA, SQIVND (reference sequence). The V and J ends lost 7 bases and 3 bases respectively, with 16 bases between them. The CDR3 reads CASIGPVGTNQPQHF. CDR3 nucleotide sequence: TGTGCCAGTATAGGTCCAGTGGGGACCAATCAGCCCCAGCATTTT. Looking up the rest from reference TRBV19 and TRBJ1-5 gives the full variable domain: DGGITQSPKYLFRKEGQNVTLSCEQNLNHDAMYWYRQDPGQGLRLIYYSQIVNDFQKGDIAEGYSVSREKKESFPLTVTSAQKNPTAFYLCASIGPVGTNQPQHFGDGTRLSIL.

This sequence joins TRBV4-1 and TRBJ2-1; 8 nucleotides line up with TRBD1. The CDR3 is made up of 16 amino acids. The V and J ends lost 2 bases and 9 bases, in that order; junction bases with no gene match: 12. Per the germline V gene, CDR1 is MGHRA and CDR2 is YSYEKL. CDR3 in DNA: TGCGCCAGCAGCCAACCCCGGCCGGACAGGGAGGCTGAGCAGTTCTTC. Its protein product is CASSQPRPDREAEQFF.

The V call is TRBV14, the J call TRBJ2-1; TRBD2 agrees at 12 bases. Trimming at V came to 4 bases and at J to 4 bases, leaving 8 bases not matched to a gene. The V gene's germline CDR1 is SGHDN and CDR2 FVKESK. The CDR3 sequence is 17 residues long. CDR3 in amino acids: CASSRHPSGRVYNEQFF. The DNA for the CDR3 is TGTGCCAGCAGCCGCCACCCTAGCGGGAGGGTTTACAATGAGCAGTTCTTC.